The rows below give T cell receptor beta chains drawn from one sample of a study of identical twins. TCRdb reanalysed the 5' RACE reads using MiXCR and keeps one entry per CDR3 protein. The table records 350,000 to 450,000 distinct CDR3 sequences, approximately 18% of them present only once. The source material was naive T cells sorted from blood. The receptor source for this set is a man aged 45 to 65 in good health. Both conserved end residues are part of each CDR3. Fields, in order: clone size, J gene, V gene, D gene, CDR3 DNA, CDR3 protein. A D gene is named only where the DNA matches it firmly. Where a row states a size, it is once, few, many or the class of an expanded clone; other rows omit it.

>many|TRBJ1-2|TRBV12-3/TRBV12-4|-
TGTGCCAGCAGGACAGCAGGGGCTAGAGGTGGCTACACCTTC
CASRTAGARGGYTF
>-|TRBJ2-7|TRBV3-1|-
TGTGCCAGCAGCCAAGAACTACCCGTTAAGCGACGGTCCTACGAGCAGTACTTC
CASSQELPVKRRSYEQYF
>few|TRBJ1-2|TRBV5-4|TRBD1
TGTGCCAGCAGCTTCGGACAGGGGGCTAACTATGGCTACACCTTC
CASSFGQGANYGYTF
>-|TRBJ2-7|TRBV10-3|TRBD1
TGTGCCATCAGTGAGGGACAGGGTGGGTACTACGAGCAGTACTTC
CAISEGQGGYYEQYF
>once|TRBJ2-2|TRBV4-1|TRBD2
TGCGCCAGCAGCCAAGACCGACTAGCGGGCCTGAACACCGGGGAGCTGTTTTTT
CASSQDRLAGLNTGELFF
>few|TRBJ2-1|TRBV6-1|-
TGTGCCACCTCACTGGCGGGCTCAGGGAATGAGCAGTTCTTC
CATSLAGSGNEQFF
>many|TRBJ1-2|TRBV10-3|-
TGTGCCATAAGGGGGGGCATAGATTATGGCTACACCTTC
CAIRGGIDYGYTF
>many|TRBJ2-4|TRBV5-6|TRBD1
TGTGCCAGCAGCTTGCCAGGGGGCGTAAGAAACATTCAGTACTTC
CASSLPGGVRNIQYF
>many|TRBJ2-7|TRBV12-3/TRBV12-4|TRBD1
TGTGCCAGCAGTACCACAGGGGCCTTTAGCTCCTACGAGCAGTACTTC
CASSTTGAFSSYEQYF
>many|TRBJ2-3|TRBV27|TRBD2
TGTGCCAGCGGGAGGGCCACAGATACGCAGTATTTT
CASGRATDTQYF
>few|TRBJ1-2|TRBV6-5|-
TGTGCCAGCAGTTACTCCAGCAGGGGCTATGGCTACACCTTC
CASSYSSRGYGYTF
>-|TRBJ2-7|TRBV20-1|TRBD2
TGCAGTGCTGGGGGGGGGACTAGCGCTTCCTACGAGCAGTACTTC
CSAGGGTSASYEQYF
>-|TRBJ2-7|TRBV20-1|-
TGCAGTGCTAGAGACGGACTCTCCTCCTACGAGCAGTACTTC
CSARDGLSSYEQYF
>few|TRBJ2-5|TRBV28|-
TGTGCCAGCAGTTTTGAACCGCGCCTCCAAGAGACCCAGTACTTC
CASSFEPRLQETQYF
>-|TRBJ2-3|TRBV20-1|TRBD2
TGCAGTGCTAGGACTAGCGGGCGACCGATGAGCACAGATACGCAGTATTTT
CSARTSGRPMSTDTQYF
>-|TRBJ2-1|TRBV11-2|TRBD2
TGTGCCAGCAGCCCGGGACTAGCGGGAGGAGTCGTCTACAATGAGCAGTTCTTC
CASSPGLAGGVVYNEQFF
>-|TRBJ2-2|TRBV6-5|TRBD2
TGTGCCAGCAGTTACTCGAAAGGACTAGCGAACACCGGGGAGCTGTTTTTT
CASSYSKGLANTGELFF
>-|TRBJ1-4|TRBV18|-
TGTGCCAGCTCACCACCGGTGGGAACTAATGAAAAACTGTTTTTT
CASSPPVGTNEKLFF
>many|TRBJ1-2|TRBV12-3/TRBV12-4|TRBD1
TGTGCCAGCAGTGTTCCTGGACAGGACAATGGCTACACCTTC
CASSVPGQDNGYTF
>-|TRBJ2-3|TRBV5-1|-
TGCGCCAGCAGCTGGGACACTAGCACAGATACGCAGTATTTT
CASSWDTSTDTQYF
>once|TRBJ2-7|TRBV6-1|TRBD2
TGTGCCAGCAGCCGCGAACTAGCGGGAGCTTCCTACGAGCAGTACTTC
CASSRELAGASYEQYF
>many|TRBJ2-1|TRBV20-1|-
TGCAGTGTCCAGGAGGCAGCTAGCTCCTACAATGAGCAGTTCTTC
CSVQEAASSYNEQFF
>-|TRBJ2-7|TRBV7-9|-
TGTGCCAGCAGCCAACTAGCCTACGAGCAGTACTTC
CASSQLAYEQYF
>many|TRBJ2-3|TRBV20-1|-
TGCAGTGCTAGAGGGTTTATCGACACAGATACGCAGTATTTT
CSARGFIDTDTQYF
>-|TRBJ2-5|TRBV5-6|-
TGTGCCAGCAGCAGGGACATCGGGGAGACCCAGTACTTC
CASSRDIGETQYF
>-|TRBJ2-5|TRBV29-1|-
TGCAGCGTTGCCGGGACACGGGAGACCCAGTACTTC
CSVAGTRETQYF
>-|TRBJ1-2|TRBV6-5|TRBD1
TGTGCCAGCAGTTACGGTGGACAGGGGGTGGGCTATGGCTACACCTTC
CASSYGGQGVGYGYTF
>-|TRBJ1-5|TRBV10-3|TRBD1
TGTGCCATCAGTGAGAGGGCAGGGGGGAATCAGCCCCAGCATTTT
CAISERAGGNQPQHF
>-|TRBJ2-2|TRBV29-1|-
TGCAGCGTTGTGTACCCGAACACCGGGGAGCTGTTTTTT
CSVVYPNTGELFF
>-|TRBJ2-1|TRBV5-6|TRBD2
TGTGCCAGCAGGGACGAGACTAGCGGTACTTTTGATGAGCAGTTCTTC
CASRDETSGTFDEQFF
>-|TRBJ2-1|TRBV9|-
TGTGCCAGCAGCCCCCTGGTCAATGAGCAGTTCTTC
CASSPLVNEQFF